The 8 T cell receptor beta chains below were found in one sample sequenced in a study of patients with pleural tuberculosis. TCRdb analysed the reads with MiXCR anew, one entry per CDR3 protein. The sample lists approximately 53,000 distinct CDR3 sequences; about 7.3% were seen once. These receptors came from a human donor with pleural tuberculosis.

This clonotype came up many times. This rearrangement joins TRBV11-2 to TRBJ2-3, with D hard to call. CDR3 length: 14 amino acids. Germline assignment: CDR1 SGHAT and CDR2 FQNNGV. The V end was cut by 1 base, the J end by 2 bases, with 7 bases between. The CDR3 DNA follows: TGTGCCAGCAGCTTAGGCCAGTACACAGATACGCAGTATTTT. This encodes CASSLGQYTDTQYF.

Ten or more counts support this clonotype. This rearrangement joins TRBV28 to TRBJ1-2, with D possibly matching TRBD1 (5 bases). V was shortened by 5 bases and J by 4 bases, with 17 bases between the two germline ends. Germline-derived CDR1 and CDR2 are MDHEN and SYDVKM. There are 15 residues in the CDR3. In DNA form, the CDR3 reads TGTGCCAGCAGTCCTCTTCCGGGGGTCCCCTATGGCTACACCTTC. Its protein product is CASSPLPGVPYGYTF.

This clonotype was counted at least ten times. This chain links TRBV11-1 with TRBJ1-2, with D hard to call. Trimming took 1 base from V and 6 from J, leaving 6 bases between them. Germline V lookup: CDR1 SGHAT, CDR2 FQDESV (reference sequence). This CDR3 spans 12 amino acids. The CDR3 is CASSLGGNGYTF. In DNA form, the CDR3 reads TGTGCCAGCAGCTTAGGAGGAAATGGCTACACCTTC. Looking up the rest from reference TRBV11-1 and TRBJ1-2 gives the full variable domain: EAEVAQSPRYKITEKSQAVAFWCDPISGHATLYWYRQILGQGPELLVQFQDESVVDDSQLPKDRFSAERLKGVDSTLKIQPAELGDSAMYLCASSLGGNGYTFGSGTRLTVV.

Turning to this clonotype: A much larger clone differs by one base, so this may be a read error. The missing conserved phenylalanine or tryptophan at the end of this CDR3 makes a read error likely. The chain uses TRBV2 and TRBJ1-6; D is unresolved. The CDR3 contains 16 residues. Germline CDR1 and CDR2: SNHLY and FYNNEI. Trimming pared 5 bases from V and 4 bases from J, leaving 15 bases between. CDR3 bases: TGTGCCAGCAGTAAAGAGACGGGGTTTTATAATTCACCCCTCCACTCT. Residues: CASSKETGFYNSPLHS.

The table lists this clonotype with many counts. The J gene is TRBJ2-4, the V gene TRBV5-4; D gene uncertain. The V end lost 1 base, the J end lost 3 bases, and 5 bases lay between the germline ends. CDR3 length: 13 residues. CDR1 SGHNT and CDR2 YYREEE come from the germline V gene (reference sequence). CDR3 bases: TGTGCCAGCAGCTTGACCAACAAAAACATTCAGTACTTC. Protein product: CASSLTNKNIQYF.

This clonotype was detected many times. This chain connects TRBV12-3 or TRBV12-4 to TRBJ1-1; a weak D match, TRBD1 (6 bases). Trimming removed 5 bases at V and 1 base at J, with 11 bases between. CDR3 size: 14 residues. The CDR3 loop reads CASSRRQANTEAFF. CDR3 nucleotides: TGTGCCAGCAGTCGCCGACAGGCGAACACTGAAGCTTTCTTT.

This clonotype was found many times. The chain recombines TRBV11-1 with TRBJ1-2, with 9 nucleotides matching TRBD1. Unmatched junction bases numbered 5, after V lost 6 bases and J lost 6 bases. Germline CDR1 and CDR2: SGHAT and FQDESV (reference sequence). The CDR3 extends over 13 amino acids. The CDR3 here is CASSTGGKDGYTF. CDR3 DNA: TGTGCCAGCAGTACAGGGGGCAAGGATGGCTACACCTTC.

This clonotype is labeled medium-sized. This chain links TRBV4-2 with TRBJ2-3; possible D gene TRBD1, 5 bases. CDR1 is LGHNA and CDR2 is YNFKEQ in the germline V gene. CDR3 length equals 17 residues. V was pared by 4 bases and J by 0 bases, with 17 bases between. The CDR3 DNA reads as TGTGCCAGCAGCCTACCCCTTGGGGCAGGGAGCACAGATACGCAGTATTTT. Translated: CASSLPLGAGSTDTQYF.